Described below is a single TCR beta chain sequence and its context. The antigen it recognizes is unknown. No base quality information exists; no much larger clone differs at one position. For sequencing of the TCRbeta CDR3 region, genomic DNA was extracted from the sorted cells. The immunoSEQ Assay was used for sequencing of TCRbeta CDR3 regions. TCRdb mirrors the immuneACCESS table, restricted to in-frame sequences. Some clones are absent from its copies; in checked studies, under half trace to an unresolved V gene, and the reason for the others is unknown. The sample table contains about 45,000 clones; only one count was recorded for approximately 91% of them. The top ten clones comprise under 20% of the sample. This sample is part of a study of OX40 agonist ivuxolimab in advanced cancers. Broadly, across the study: Ivuxolimab was a fully human IgG2 agonistic monoclonal antibody targeting the costimulatory receptor OX40 (CD134). Prior anti-PD-1, anti-PD-L1 or anti-CTLA-4 therapy was permitted, and checkpoint inhibitors had been received by about two fifths of dose-escalation patients. Peripheral TCRbeta sequencing aimed to test whether ivuxolimab altered TCR sequence diversity and caused clonal T-cell expansion. The paper reports the monotherapy dose-escalation portion (N of about 54 patients) of the phase I ivuxolimab trial. Partial responses occurred in three dose-escalation patients, of whom one had hepatocellular carcinoma and two had cutaneous melanoma. Of the roughly 52 dose-escalation patients, hepatocellular carcinoma was present in 19, melanoma in around 15, renal cell carcinoma in 9 and head and neck cancer in 9. Intravenous ivuxolimab was administered to patients every 2 weeks at six dose levels: 0.01, 0.1, 0.3, 1.5, 3 and 10 mg/kg. In the dose-escalation cohort, around four fifths of patients were male, and the mean age was 60 years with a range of roughly 23 to 90.

Patients with a history of autoimmune disease or receiving systemic immunosuppression were excluded from the trial. Peripheral blood for TCR sequencing was drawn from every dose cohort at baseline, at cycle 4 day 1 and at cycle 7 day 1. Samples came from an open-label, multicenter, first-in-human phase I dose-escalation trial of ivuxolimab. Adults with locally advanced or metastatic head and neck squamous cell, hepatocellular, melanoma or renal cell carcinoma were enrolled in the trial. CD4+ and CD8+ T cells were sorted separately from peripheral blood before TCR sequencing. According to the germline V gene, CDR1 reads MNHNS and CDR2 reads SASEGT. Ends trimmed: V by 2 bases, J by 8 bases; bases unmatched to a gene: 14. The CDR3, cysteine through phenylalanine, is 17 amino acids long. Only CDR3 DNA is held: 51 bases, read in frame from base 1. Paper-wide results and their limitations: At doses of 0.1 to 3.0 mg/kg, clonal expansion of both CD4+ and CD8+ T cells in blood was seen between baseline and week 6. In partial responders in the 0.1-3.0 mg/kg groups, normalized peripheral clonal expansion was found to be among the lowest, especially among CD8+ T cells. Low levels of normalized T-cell clonal expansion were also shown by some nonresponding patients. After ivuxolimab, more expanded clones were found on average in CD8+ T cells than in CD4+ T cells. Which antigens the clonally expanded peripheral T cells were specific for was not determined.

The sequence was collected from an adult with an advanced solid tumor such as melanoma, head and neck, liver or kidney cancer. The V and J segments used are TRBV6-1 and TRBJ2-1, and 8 bases in between align with TRBD2. The specimen comprised CD4+ or CD8+ T cells sorted from blood, sampled in a trial of the OX40 agonist ivuxolimab. CDR3 protein: CASSEHYSGAPGDEQFF. The nucleotide sequence is given as TGTGCCAGCAGTGAACATTATAGCGGGGCACCCGGCGATGAGCAGTTCTTC.